Given below is one TCR beta chain in context. Some clones are missing from TCRdb's copy, which holds only in-frame ones; the method was immunoSEQ multiplex PCR. The table shows a few hundred thousand clones, with roughly 84% occurring only once. The source of the sample is a study of shared clonotypes between healthy human individuals. The length of the CDR3 is 14 residues. V lost 6 bases to trimming and J lost 3 bases, with 14 bases between them. The V gene's germline CDR1 is SGHVS and CDR2 FQNEAQ. Sample: memory CD8+ T cells sorted from blood. Subset in this sample: CD45RO+ cells pooled with CCR7-negative TemRA cells. The genes are TRBV7-8 and TRBJ2-5; the D gene is possibly TRBD1 (5 bases). This receptor was taken from a man younger than 35 in good health. CDR3 sequence (DNA): TGTGCCAGCAGTTCTACGGGCAGGGAAGAGACCCAGTACTTC. Its translation: CASSSTGREETQYF.